The source of this T cell receptor beta chain is a study of blood T cell repertoires in COVID-19. TCRdb keeps only in-frame clones here, not all; method: immunoSEQ multiplex PCR. The table includes approximately 180,000 clones, around 85% detected once. CDR3 length equals 15 residues. Trimming took off 0 bases at V and 7 bases at J, with 13 bases between the two ends. Germline V lookup: CDR1 MNHNY, CDR2 SVGAGI (reference sequence). This TCR came from a person aged 65 to 85 with COVID-19, enrolled during active disease. The sample comprised peripheral blood. The V gene is TRBV6-6, the J gene TRBJ1-5; a weak D match, TRBD1 (6 bases). CDR3 sequence (DNA): TGTGCCAGCAGTTACTCGGGCAGGGGAGAACAGCCCCAGCATTTT. Translating it yields CASSYSGRGEQPQHF.